This TCR beta chain was documented in a study of CD8 T cells in Susac syndrome (dated by TCRdb to the late 2010s). With respect to the entire study: The study used repertoire sequencing to test whether antigen drove CD8+ T cell activation and differentiation in Susac syndrome.

Per the germline V gene, SQVTM is the CDR1 and ANQGSEA is the CDR2. The V end loses 8 bases and the J end loses 3 bases, and a stretch of 13 bases separates them. Reading from cysteine to phenylalanine, the CDR3 counts 12 amino acids. The read is trimmed to its CDR3 DNA, 36 bases read in frame from base 1. RNA was extracted using the RNeasy kit, and roughly 0.5 to 1 microgram was reverse transcribed with random hexamers. The immunoSEQ multiplex PCR assay, covering 54 Vbeta and 13 Jbeta segments, was used to amplify TCR beta CDR3 regions. Bias from PCR amplification was corrected by using a synthetic template baseline for primer optimization and for computational correction. Regarding the original processing steps: Reads were annotated to V, D and J genes per IMGT and analyzed with immunoSEQ Analyzer, keeping only productive sequences. To calculate clonality, Shannon entropy was normalized by log2 of the number of productive unique sequences and then subtracted from one. Public and private clones were assessed among the 100 most prevalent clones of each patient and control. A clone was defined as Susac-specific if it was absent from the healthy and MS cohorts, from over 1,000 published viral clones and from other ImmuneACCESS disease sequences. The public sequencing data were trimmed at Q25 with fastp and processed into clonotypes with MiXCR by TCRdb, which kept only in-frame beta chains. For every CDR3 protein sequence, its rows merge into one entry that carries the most common genes and DNA. The V and J calls were determined by TCRdb, not by the authors. The sample data list approximately 170,000 distinct CDR3 sequences, and 92% of these were observed just once. The top ten clones comprise approximately 0.073% of the sample.

High-throughput TCR beta sequencing profiled peripheral blood CD8+ and CD4+ T cells from healthy donors, Susac syndrome patients and multiple sclerosis patients. The healthy donors served as controls matched for age and sex. Bulk CD8+ and CD4+ T cells were purified by magnetic negative isolation, while CD8+ TEMRA cells were enriched using FACS. Blood was collected in EDTA tubes and processed within 24 hours, with PBMCs isolated through density gradient centrifugation. PBMCs intended for TCR sequencing were frozen in liquid nitrogen and were later thawed in a 37 degrees C water bath. The sorted or isolated CD4+, CD8+ and CD8+ TEMRA cells reached a purity of at least 90%. Study-wide findings and limitations: The study acknowledged that relatively few individuals were included in the TCR sequencing and HLA analysis.

Comments on this clonotype: Its antigen remains undetermined. No much larger clone exists at a distance of one base, and base qualities are not known.

The receptor comes from a human donor in good health. Source material: CD4+ T cells from PBMCs. This sequence uses TRBV29-1 and TRBJ1-2; no D gene can be assigned with confidence. The nucleotide sequence is given as TGCAGCTTTAGCAACCCTGACTATGGCTACACCTTC. Translated, it reads CSFSNPDYGYTF.